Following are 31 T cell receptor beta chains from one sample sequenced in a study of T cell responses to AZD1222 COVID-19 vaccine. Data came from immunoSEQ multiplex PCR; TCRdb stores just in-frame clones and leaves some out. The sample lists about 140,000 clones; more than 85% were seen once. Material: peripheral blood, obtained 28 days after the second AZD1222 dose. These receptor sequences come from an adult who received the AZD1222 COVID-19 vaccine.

CDR3 in amino acids: CARETGYTGELFF. CDR3 sequence (DNA): TGTGCCAGAGAGACAGGGTACACCGGGGAGCTGTTTTTT. The chain links TRBV2 to TRBJ2-2; 7 nucleotides align to TRBD1. The germline CDR1 and CDR2 sequences are SNHLY and FYNNEI. V lost 9 bases to trimming and J lost 3 bases; unmatched junction nucleotides: 4. This CDR3 contains 13 residues.

The CDR3 DNA sequence: TGTGCCAGCAGATTACAAGTAGACACTGAAGCTTTCTTT. It encodes CASRLQVDTEAFF. The rearrangement links TRBV6-5 to TRBJ1-1; D gene unclear. The germline CDR1 and CDR2 sequences are MNHEY and SVGAGI. V dropped 6 bases and J dropped 3 bases, with 11 bases sitting between them. The CDR3 has 13 amino acids.

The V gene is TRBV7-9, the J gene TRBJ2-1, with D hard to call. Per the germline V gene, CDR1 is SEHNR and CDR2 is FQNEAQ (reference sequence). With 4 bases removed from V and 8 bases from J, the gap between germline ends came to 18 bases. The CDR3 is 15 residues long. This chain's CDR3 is CASSSDTSFRDEQFF. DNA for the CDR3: TGTGCCAGCAGCTCCGATACTTCATTCCGGGATGAGCAGTTCTTC.

The DNA for the CDR3 is TGTGCCAGCAGCCAAGACTCCACTAGCGGGGGGGCGTCCTACAATGAGCAGTTCTTC. It is translated as CASSQDSTSGGASYNEQFF. The V gene is TRBV4-2, the J gene TRBJ2-1; 13 nucleotides align to TRBD2. Germline lookup yields CDR1 LGHNA and CDR2 YNFKEQ. The CDR3 is 19 amino acids. Losses at the gene ends were 0 bases for V and 1 base for J; bases not matched to a gene: 6.

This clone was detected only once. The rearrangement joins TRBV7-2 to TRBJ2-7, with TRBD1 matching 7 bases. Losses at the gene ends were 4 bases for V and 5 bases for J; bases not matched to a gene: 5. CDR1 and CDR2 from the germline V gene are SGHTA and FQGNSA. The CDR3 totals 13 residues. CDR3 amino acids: CASSSHRGDEQYF. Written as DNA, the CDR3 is TGTGCCAGCAGCTCACACAGGGGTGACGAGCAGTACTTC.

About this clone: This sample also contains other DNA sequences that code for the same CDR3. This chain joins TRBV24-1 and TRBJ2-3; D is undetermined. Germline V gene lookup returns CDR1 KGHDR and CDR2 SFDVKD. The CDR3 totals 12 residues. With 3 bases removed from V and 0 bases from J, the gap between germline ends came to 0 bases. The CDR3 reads CATSDSTDTQYF. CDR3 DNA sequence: TGTGCCACCAGTGATAGCACAGATACGCAGTATTTT.

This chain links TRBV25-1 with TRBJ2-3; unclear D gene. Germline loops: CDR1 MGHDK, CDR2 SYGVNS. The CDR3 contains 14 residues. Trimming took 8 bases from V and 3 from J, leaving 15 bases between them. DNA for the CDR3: TGTGCCAGCGGAGATCCGACGGTAACAGATACGCAGTATTTT. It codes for CASGDPTVTDTQYF.

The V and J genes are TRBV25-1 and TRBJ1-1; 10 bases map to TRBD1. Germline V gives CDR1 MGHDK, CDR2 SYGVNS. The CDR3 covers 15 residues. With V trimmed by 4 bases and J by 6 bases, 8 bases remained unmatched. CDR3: CASSGTTGGTAEAFF. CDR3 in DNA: TGTGCCAGCAGTGGCACGACAGGGGGCACGGCTGAAGCTTTCTTT.

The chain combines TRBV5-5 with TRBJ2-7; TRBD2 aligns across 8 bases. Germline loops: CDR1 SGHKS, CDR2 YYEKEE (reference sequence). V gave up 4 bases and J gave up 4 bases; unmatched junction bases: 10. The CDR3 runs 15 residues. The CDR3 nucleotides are TGTGCCAGCAGCGCGACTAGCGTGGGGGTATACGAGCAGTACTTC. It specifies CASSATSVGVYEQYF.

In DNA form, the CDR3 reads TGTGCCAGCCTGGACCACAACCCCACCGGGGAGCTGTTTTTT. This gives the protein CASLDHNPTGELFF. The V call is TRBV19, the J call TRBJ2-2; no clear D. CDR1 LNHDA and CDR2 SQIVND come from the germline V gene (reference sequence). V lost 9 bases, J lost 4 bases, and 15 bases lay in between. The CDR3 consists of 14 residues.

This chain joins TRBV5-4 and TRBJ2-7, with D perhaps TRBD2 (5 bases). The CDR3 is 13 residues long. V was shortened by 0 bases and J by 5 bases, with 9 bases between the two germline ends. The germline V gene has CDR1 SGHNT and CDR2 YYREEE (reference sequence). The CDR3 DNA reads TGTGCCAGCAGCTTGGTGGGAGTCCACGAGCAGTACTTC. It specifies CASSLVGVHEQYF.

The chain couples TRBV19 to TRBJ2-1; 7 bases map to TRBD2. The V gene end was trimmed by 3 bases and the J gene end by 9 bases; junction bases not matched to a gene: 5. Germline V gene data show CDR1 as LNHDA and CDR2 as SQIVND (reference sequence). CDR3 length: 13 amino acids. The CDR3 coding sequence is TGTGCCAGTAGTATGGGGGGGGTGGTTGAGCAGTTCTTC. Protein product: CASSMGGVVEQFF.

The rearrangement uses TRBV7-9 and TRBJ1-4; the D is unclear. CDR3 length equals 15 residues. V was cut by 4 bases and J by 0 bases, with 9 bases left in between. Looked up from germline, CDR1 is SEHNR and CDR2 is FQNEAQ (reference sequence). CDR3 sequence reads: CASSSDGATNEKLFF. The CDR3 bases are TGTGCCAGCAGCTCAGACGGCGCAACTAATGAAAAACTGTTTTTT.

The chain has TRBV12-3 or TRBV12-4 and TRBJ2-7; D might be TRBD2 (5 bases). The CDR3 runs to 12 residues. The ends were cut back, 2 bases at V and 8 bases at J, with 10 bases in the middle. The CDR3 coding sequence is TGTGCCAGCAGTTTACGGGGAATCCAGCAGTACTTC. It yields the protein CASSLRGIQQYF.

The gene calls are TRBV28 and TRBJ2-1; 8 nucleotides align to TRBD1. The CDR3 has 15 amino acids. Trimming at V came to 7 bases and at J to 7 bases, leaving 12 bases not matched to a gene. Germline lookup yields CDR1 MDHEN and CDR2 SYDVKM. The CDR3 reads CASTPGTGAWNEQFF. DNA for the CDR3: TGTGCCAGCACCCCGGGGACAGGTGCTTGGAATGAGCAGTTCTTC.

The CDR3 coding sequence is TGTGCCAGCAGTTTAGCGGCAGGGTCGGGCAATGAGCAGTTCTTC. Translated: CASSLAAGSGNEQFF. The rearrangement uses TRBV27 and TRBJ2-1; D may be TRBD1 (5 bases). Trimming removed 2 bases from V and 6 bases from J, with 14 bases in between. CDR1 is MNHEY and CDR2 is SMNVEV in the germline V gene (reference sequence). The CDR3 length is 15 residues.

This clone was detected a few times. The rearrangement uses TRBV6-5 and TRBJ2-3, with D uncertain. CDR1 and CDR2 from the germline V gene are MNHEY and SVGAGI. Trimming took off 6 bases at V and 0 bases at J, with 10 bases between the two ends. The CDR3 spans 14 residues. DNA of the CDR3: TGTGCCAGCAGGTTGAGCGCTAGCACAGATACGCAGTATTTT. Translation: CASRLSASTDTQYF.

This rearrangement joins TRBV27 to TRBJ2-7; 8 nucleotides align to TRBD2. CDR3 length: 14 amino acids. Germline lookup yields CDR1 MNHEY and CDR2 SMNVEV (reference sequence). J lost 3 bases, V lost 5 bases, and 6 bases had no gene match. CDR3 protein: CASSRGGPFYEQYF. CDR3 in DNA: TGTGCCAGCAGTCGCGGGGGGCCCTTCTACGAGCAGTACTTC.

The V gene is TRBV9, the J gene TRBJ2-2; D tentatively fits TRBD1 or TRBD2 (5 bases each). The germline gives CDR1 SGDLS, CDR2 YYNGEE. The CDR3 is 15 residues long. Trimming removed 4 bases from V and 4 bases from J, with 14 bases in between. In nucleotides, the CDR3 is TGTGCCAGCAGCACTAGGCAGGGTCCCACCGGGGAGCTGTTTTTT. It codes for CASSTRQGPTGELFF.

The CDR3 nucleotides read TGTGCCAGCAGTTACGATAGCCTGAACACCGGGGAGCTGTTTTTT. It is translated as CASSYDSLNTGELFF. The chain carries TRBV6-5 and TRBJ2-2; D gene ambiguous. In germline, CDR1 is MNHEY, CDR2 SVGAGI. The V and J ends lost 2 bases and 1 base respectively, with 8 bases between them. This CDR3 has 15 amino acids.

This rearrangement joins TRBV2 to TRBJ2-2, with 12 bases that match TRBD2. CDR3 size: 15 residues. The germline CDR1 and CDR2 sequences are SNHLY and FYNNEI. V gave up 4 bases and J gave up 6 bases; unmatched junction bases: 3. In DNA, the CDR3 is TGTGCCAGCAGTGGGGGACTAGCGGGCCCCGGGGAGCTGTTTTTT. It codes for CASSGGLAGPGELFF. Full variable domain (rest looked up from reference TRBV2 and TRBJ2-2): EPEVTQTPSHQVTQMGQEVILRCVPISNHLYFYWYRQILGQKVEFLVSFYNNEISEKSEIFDDQFSVERPDGSNFTLKIRSTKLEDSAMYFCASSGGLAGPGELFFGEGSRLTVL.

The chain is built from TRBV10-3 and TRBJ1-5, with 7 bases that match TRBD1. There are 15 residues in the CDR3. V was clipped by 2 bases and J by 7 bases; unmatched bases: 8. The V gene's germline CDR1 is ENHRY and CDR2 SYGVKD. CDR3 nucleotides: TGTGCCATCAGTGAGCGTAAGGGGGCGCGGCAGCCCCAGCATTTT. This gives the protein CAISERKGARQPQHF.

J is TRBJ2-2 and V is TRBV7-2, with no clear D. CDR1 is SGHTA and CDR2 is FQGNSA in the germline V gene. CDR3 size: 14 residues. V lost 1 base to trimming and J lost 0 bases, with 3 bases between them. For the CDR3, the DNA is TGTGCCAGCAGCTTAGACCCGAACACCGGGGAGCTGTTTTTT. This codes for CASSLDPNTGELFF.

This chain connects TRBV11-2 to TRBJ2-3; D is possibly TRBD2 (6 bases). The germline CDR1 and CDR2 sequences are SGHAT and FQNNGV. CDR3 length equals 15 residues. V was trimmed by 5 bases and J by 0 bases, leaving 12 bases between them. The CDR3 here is CASSLRGSSTDTQYF. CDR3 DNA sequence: TGTGCCAGCAGCCTGCGGGGCTCGAGCACAGATACGCAGTATTTT.

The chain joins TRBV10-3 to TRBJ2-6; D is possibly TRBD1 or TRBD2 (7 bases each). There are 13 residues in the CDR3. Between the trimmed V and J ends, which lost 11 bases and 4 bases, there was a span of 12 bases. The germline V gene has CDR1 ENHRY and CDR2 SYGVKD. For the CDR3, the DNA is TGTGCCGCCAGGGGGGGCGGGGCCAACGTCCTGACTTTC. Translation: CAARGGGANVLTF.

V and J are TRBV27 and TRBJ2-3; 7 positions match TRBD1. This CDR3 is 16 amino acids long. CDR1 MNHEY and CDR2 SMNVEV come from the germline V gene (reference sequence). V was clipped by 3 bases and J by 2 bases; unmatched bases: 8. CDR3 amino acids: CASSLLVQGNTDTQYF. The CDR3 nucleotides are TGTGCCAGCAGTTTGTTGGTACAGGGGAACACAGATACGCAGTATTTT.

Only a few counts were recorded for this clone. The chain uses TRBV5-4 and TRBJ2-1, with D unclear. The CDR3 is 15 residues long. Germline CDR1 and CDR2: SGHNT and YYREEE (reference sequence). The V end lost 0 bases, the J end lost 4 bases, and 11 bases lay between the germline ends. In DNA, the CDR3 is TGTGCCAGCAGCTTGGCCGATTACAGATACAATGAGCAGTTCTTC. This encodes CASSLADYRYNEQFF. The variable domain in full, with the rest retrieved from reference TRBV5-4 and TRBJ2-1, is ETGVTQSPTHLIKTRGQQVTLRCSSQSGHNTVSWYQQALGQGPQFIFQYYREEENGRGNFPPRFSGLQFPNYSSELNVNALELDDSALYLCASSLADYRYNEQFFGPGTRLTVL.

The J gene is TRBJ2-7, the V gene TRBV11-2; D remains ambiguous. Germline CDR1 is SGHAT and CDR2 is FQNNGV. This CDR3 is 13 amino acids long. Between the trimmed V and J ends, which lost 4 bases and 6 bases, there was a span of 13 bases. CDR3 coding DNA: TGTGCCAGCAGCTCCCACCCAAAGGCCGAGCAGTACTTC. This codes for CASSSHPKAEQYF.

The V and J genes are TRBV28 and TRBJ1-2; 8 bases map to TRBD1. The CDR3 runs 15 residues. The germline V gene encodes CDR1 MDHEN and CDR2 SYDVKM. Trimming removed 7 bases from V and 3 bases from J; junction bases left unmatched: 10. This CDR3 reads CASIHSQGAHYGYTF. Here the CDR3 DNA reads TGTGCCAGCATTCATTCGCAGGGGGCGCACTATGGCTACACCTTC.

CDR3 loop: CASSLGLAATDTQYF. Here the CDR3 DNA reads TGCGCCAGCAGCTTGGGGCTAGCGGCCACAGATACGCAGTATTTT. V usage is TRBV5-1 and J usage is TRBJ2-3; 7 positions agree with TRBD2. The CDR3 extends over 15 amino acids. V gave up 0 bases and J gave up 2 bases; unmatched junction bases: 3. Germline V lookup: CDR1 SGHRS, CDR2 YFSETQ.

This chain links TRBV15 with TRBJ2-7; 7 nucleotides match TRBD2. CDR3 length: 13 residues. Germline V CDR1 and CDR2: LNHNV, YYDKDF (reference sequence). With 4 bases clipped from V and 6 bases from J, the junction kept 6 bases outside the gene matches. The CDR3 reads CATSTSGGGEQYF. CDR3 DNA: TGTGCCACCAGCACCTCGGGCGGGGGCGAGCAGTACTTC.